This T cell receptor beta chain was profiled in a study of cytomegalovirus exposure and HLA in healthy donors. Trimming removed 4 bases from V and 2 bases from J, with 9 bases in between. Germline loops: CDR1 SGHTA, CDR2 FQGTGA. This CDR3 has 15 residues. This clone has a handful of counts. Its antigen remains unknown. This table comes from immunoSEQ multiplex PCR, and its TCRdb copy is limited to in-frame clones, with some not included. This table has some 260,000 clones, 90% appearing once. Notes on the study in general: In vitro assays verified that a few CMV-associated chains recognized CMV antigens specifically.

From the 120-subject validation cohort, which was separate from the roughly 610-subject first cohort, the donors were drawn. The rearrangement joins TRBV7-3 to TRBJ2-6; D might be TRBD1 or TRBD2, each matching 5 bases. The sequenced sample consisted of PBMCs. The source of this sequence is a woman aged 25 to 39 in good health and CMV-seronegative. As DNA, the CDR3 is TGTGCCAGCAGCTCACTGGGGGCTGGGGCCAACGTCCTGACTTTC. This gives the protein CASSSLGAGANVLTF.